The 25 T cell receptor beta chains presented below share a single source sample, sequenced in a study. TCRdb re-derived calls from the 5' RACE reads in MiXCR, one entry per CDR3 protein. This table holds about 62,000 distinct CDR3 sequences, about 31% found once. The sequencing sample was made of tumor-infiltrating naive CD4+ T cells sorted from the breast tumor. Sample subset: naive CD4+ T cells, CD4+CD45RA+CD25-. The receptors here all came from a female donor with breast cancer.

V is TRBV5-1 and J is TRBJ1-2; possibly TRBD1 for D (6 bases). V was shortened by 0 bases and J by 2 bases, with 8 bases between the two germline ends. In germline, CDR1 is SGHRS, CDR2 YFSETQ. The CDR3 totals 14 residues. CDR3 in amino acids: CASSLAGQNYGYTF. For the CDR3, the DNA is TGCGCCAGCAGCTTGGCAGGACAGAACTATGGCTACACCTTC. The whole variable domain, remainder taken from reference TRBV5-1 and TRBJ1-2, is KAGVTQTPRYLIKTRGQQVTLSCSPISGHRSVSWYQQTPGQGLQFLFEYFSETQRNKGNFPGRFSGRQFSNSRSEMNVSTLELGDSALYLCASSLAGQNYGYTFGSGTRLTVV.

The V and J genes are TRBV27 and TRBJ2-1, with TRBD2 identical over 12 bases. The trim removed 5 bases at V and 8 bases at J, leaving 7 bases unmatched. CDR1 is MNHEY and CDR2 is SMNVEV in the germline V gene (reference sequence). CDR3 length: 15 residues. Here the CDR3 DNA reads TGTGCCAGCAGTCCCAGACTAGCGGGAGATTATGAGCAGTTCTTC. Translation gives CASSPRLAGDYEQFF.

The table lists this clonotype with a count of one. Just one base apart from a much larger clone, this may be a read error. The chain joins TRBV12-3 or TRBV12-4 to TRBJ2-3; D remains ambiguous. CDR3 size: 14 residues. The CDR3, as DNA: TGTGTCAGCAGAAAGTGGGGAATCACAGATACGCAGTATTTT. Amino acids: CVSRKWGITDTQYF.

Ten or more counts support this clonotype. The chain uses TRBV6-6 and TRBJ2-1; D not resolved. This CDR3 spans 14 amino acids. Germline-derived CDR1 and CDR2 are MNHNY and SVGAGI (reference sequence). Trimming shortened V by 8 bases and J by 7 bases, and 18 bases separated the two germline ends. In nucleotides, the CDR3 is TGTGCCAGCCTGGACCCACGTCGTGTGAATGAGCAGTTCTTC. It is translated as CASLDPRRVNEQFF.

The chain employs TRBV5-1 and TRBJ1-4; 7 bases fit TRBD1. This CDR3 is 19 amino acids long. Per germline, CDR1 SGHRS and CDR2 YFSETQ. With V trimmed by 5 bases and J by 10 bases, 26 bases remained unmatched. This CDR3 reads CASSRTGTAPFQAKGKLFF. CDR3 nucleotides: TGCGCCAGCAGTCGGACCGGGACAGCCCCTTTTCAGGCAAAAGGAAAACTGTTTTTT.

This clonotype has just a few counts. This chain joins TRBV7-2 and TRBJ2-1; 10 bases line up with TRBD2. CDR1 and CDR2 (germline): SGHTA, FQGNSA. V shed 3 bases, J shed 10 bases, and the junction held 9 bases outside the gene matches. The CDR3 has 15 amino acids. CDR3 nucleotides: TGTGCCAGCAGCTTTAAGCGGGGGGGCGTTGAGGAGCAGTTCTTC. This translates into CASSFKRGGVEEQFF.

As for this clonotype: This clone may be a read error of a much larger clone one base away. The chain carries TRBV6-2 or TRBV6-3 and TRBJ2-7; a weak D match, TRBD2 (5 bases). From germline, CDR1 is MNHEY and CDR2 SVGEGT. The CDR3 sequence is 12 residues long. The DNA of the CDR3 is TGTGCCGGCAGTTACGGACCGGGGGAGCAGTACTTC. It codes for CAGSYGPGEQYF.

The table lists this clonotype with a few counts. The chain is built from TRBV28 and TRBJ2-1, with TRBD2 matching over 10 bases. CDR1 MDHEN and CDR2 SYDVKM come from the germline V gene. This CDR3 comprises 15 residues. The V gene end was trimmed by 6 bases and the J gene end by 8 bases; junction bases not matched to a gene: 10. The CDR3 sequence: CASREQREGLDEQFF. CDR3 in DNA: TGTGCCAGCAGAGAGCAGCGGGAGGGCTTAGATGAGCAGTTCTTC. The entire variable domain, with the rest obtained from reference TRBV28 and TRBJ2-1, is as follows: DVKVTQSSRYLVKRTGEKVFLECVQDMDHENMFWYRQDPGLGLRLIYFSYDVKMKEKGDIPEGYSVSREKKERFSLILESASTNQTSMYLCASREQREGLDEQFFGPGTRLTVL.

The chain has TRBV4-2 and TRBJ1-2; D gene ambiguous. The germline gives CDR1 LGHNA, CDR2 YNFKEQ. This CDR3 comprises 15 residues. Trimming removed 0 bases from V and 8 bases from J, with 16 bases in between. CDR3 in DNA: TGTGCCAGCAGCCAAGAAGGGCGGGGAGAGGACGGCTACACCTTC. It yields the protein CASSQEGRGEDGYTF.

This clonotype has just a few counts. The rearrangement links TRBV7-8 to TRBJ2-7; no definite D call. CDR1 is SGHVS, CDR2 FQNEAQ, per germline. The CDR3 is 12 amino acids. The V end lost 5 bases, the J end lost 2 bases, and 7 bases lay between the germline ends. The CDR3 is CASSLSPYEQYF. Written as DNA, the CDR3 is TGTGCCAGCAGCCTATCCCCCTACGAGCAGTACTTC.

The chain couples TRBV7-2 to TRBJ2-7; 12 bases map to TRBD2. Germline-derived CDR1 and CDR2 are SGHTA and FQGNSA. The CDR3 consists of 17 residues. J lost 3 bases, V lost 7 bases, and 13 bases had no gene match. The DNA for the CDR3 is TGTGCCAGCACCCCTGGGAGGCTAGCGGGGGGGTTCTACGAGCAGTACTTC. Encoded protein: CASTPGRLAGGFYEQYF.

There are many counts of this clonotype. This chain uses TRBV6-2 or TRBV6-3 with TRBJ2-7; 7 nucleotides line up with TRBD2. Germline trimming cut 8 bases from V and 5 bases from J; bases unmatched to any gene: 9. The germline CDR1 and CDR2 sequences are MNHEY and SVGEGT. This CDR3 contains 13 residues. The CDR3 here is CASSRRERNEQYF. The CDR3 nucleotides read TGTGCCAGCTCGCGGCGGGAGAGGAACGAGCAGTACTTC.

The gene calls are TRBV2 and TRBJ2-7, with TRBD1 identical over 7 bases. J lost 7 bases, V lost 6 bases, and 12 bases had no gene match. This CDR3 spans 14 amino acids. The germline V gene has CDR1 SNHLY and CDR2 FYNNEI. CDR3 sequence reads: CASRRGQTWEEQYF. CDR3 DNA sequence: TGTGCCAGCAGGAGGGGACAGACCTGGGAAGAGCAGTACTTC.

A remark on this clonotype: Likely a read error: the CDR3 ends without its conserved phenylalanine or tryptophan. V and J are TRBV7-2 and TRBJ2-5; 9 nucleotides agree with TRBD2. This CDR3 spans 14 amino acids. Germline lookup yields CDR1 SGHTA and CDR2 FQGNSA. The CDR3 nucleotides read TGTGCCAGCAGCGTAGCTAGCGGGATGTTGACCCAGTACTAC. It codes for CASSVASGMLTQYY.

The chain combines TRBV3-1 with TRBJ1-1; 8 nucleotides line up with TRBD1. The V and J ends lost 3 bases and 3 bases, in that order; junction bases with no gene match: 9. This CDR3 has 16 residues. CDR1 is LGHDT and CDR2 is YNNKEL in the germline V gene (reference sequence). CDR3 sequence reads: CASSHPGGVFHTEAFF. The CDR3 bases are TGTGCCAGCAGCCATCCAGGGGGCGTCTTCCACACTGAAGCTTTCTTT.

CDR3: CSAREIQEPRSPLHF. The DNA of the CDR3 is TGCAGTGCTAGAGAGATACAGGAACCCCGCTCACCCCTCCACTTT. V gene TRBV20-1 combines with J gene TRBJ1-6; possibly TRBD1 for D (5 bases). CDR3 length: 15 residues. Trimming shortened V by 0 bases and J by 10 bases, and 16 bases separated the two germline ends. Germline values: CDR1 DFQATT, CDR2 SNEGSKA (reference sequence).

V is TRBV2 and J is TRBJ2-6, with D hard to call. Germline V CDR1 and CDR2: SNHLY, FYNNEI. The germline V and J ends were trimmed by 3 bases and 0 bases, with 3 bases remaining between them. The CDR3 is 14 amino acids. In DNA, the CDR3 is TGTGCCAGCAGTGACGACTCTGGGGCCAACGTCCTGACTTTC. Translating it yields CASSDDSGANVLTF.

This clonotype was counted at least ten times. The gene calls are TRBV7-2 and TRBJ2-7; D unclear. The V gene's germline CDR1 is SGHTA and CDR2 FQGNSA. This CDR3 has 14 residues. Trimming took off 1 base at V and 5 bases at J, with 12 bases between the two ends. CDR3 bases: TGTGCCAGCAGCTTAGAGCCAGCGATCAACGAGCAGTACTTC. The encoded protein is CASSLEPAINEQYF.

This clonotype was picked up many times. This rearrangement joins TRBV7-6 to TRBJ2-5, with D tentatively TRBD1 or TRBD2 (5 bases each). Trimming removed 2 bases from V and 5 bases from J, with 15 bases in between. The germline gives CDR1 SGHVS, CDR2 FNYEAQ. This CDR3 is 15 amino acids long. The CDR3 protein is CASSLLTGRQETQYF. CDR3 sequence (DNA): TGTGCCAGCAGCTTATTGACGGGGCGCCAGGAGACCCAGTACTTC.

This clonotype was recorded a few times. The rearrangement joins TRBV15 to TRBJ2-7; 8 bases are a match to TRBD2. This CDR3 comprises 16 residues. J was trimmed by 0 bases and V by 1 base; bases with no gene match: 5. CDR1 and CDR2 from the germline V gene are LNHNV and YYDKDF (reference sequence). The CDR3 loop reads CATSRVSGESSYEQYF. The CDR3 nucleotides read TGTGCCACCAGCAGAGTTAGCGGGGAATCCTCCTACGAGCAGTACTTC.

This clonotype was observed many times. V and J are TRBV2 and TRBJ1-3; no firm D call. Trimming took 1 base from V and 4 from J, leaving 5 bases between them. There are 13 residues in the CDR3. The germline CDR1 and CDR2 sequences are SNHLY and FYNNEI. CDR3 protein: CASSEEGGNTIYF. CDR3 DNA: TGTGCCAGCAGTGAAGAAGGAGGAAACACCATATATTTT.

V usage is TRBV29-1 and J usage is TRBJ2-7; D gene ambiguous. CDR1 is SQVTM and CDR2 is ANQGSEA in the germline V gene. The CDR3 is 11 amino acids. Trimming pared 4 bases from V and 6 bases from J, leaving 10 bases between. This CDR3 is CSVAPGTEQYF. The CDR3 coding sequence is TGCAGCGTTGCTCCCGGCACCGAGCAGTACTTC.

This clonotype appeared a few times. V and J are TRBV2 and TRBJ1-6; D ambiguous. This CDR3 comprises 14 residues. From germline, CDR1 is SNHLY and CDR2 FYNNEI. Trimming left V 8 bases short and J 0 bases short, with 8 bases between. CDR3 DNA: TGTGCCAGCCTACCGAGCTCCTATAATTCACCCCTCCACTTT. Its translation is CASLPSSYNSPLHF.

The chain is built from TRBV28 and TRBJ2-4; 14 nucleotides line up with TRBD2. Germline V gives CDR1 MDHEN, CDR2 SYDVKM. This CDR3 spans 18 amino acids. J gave up 6 bases and V 4 bases, and 11 bases lay outside the gene matches. CDR3 in DNA: TGTGCCAGCAGTTCCCAAATTGGGACTAGCGGGAGAAGAAACATTCAGTACTTC. This translates into CASSSQIGTSGRRNIQYF.

This clonotype was picked up a small number of times. The chain combines TRBV29-1 with TRBJ1-2; TRBD1 agrees at 8 bases. Per the germline V gene, CDR1 is SQVTM and CDR2 is ANQGSEA. V trimming: 7 bases; J trimming: 5 bases; junction bases outside the gene matches: 18. The CDR3 runs 16 residues. CDR3 bases: TGCAGCGGACTGAGAGACCGGGACAGGTCGGGTTATGGCTACACCTTC. Encoded protein: CSGLRDRDRSGYGYTF.